This T cell receptor (beta chain) was obtained from a study of shared clonotypes between healthy human individuals. The CDR3 covers 14 residues. Produced via immunoSEQ multiplex PCR; TCRdb's table is partial and in-frame only. Of some 2.4 million clones listed, 80% to 95% are singletons. V and J are TRBV21-1 and TRBJ2-7; the tabulated D call, TRBD1, remains unverified against the DNA. TRBV21-1 is a known pseudogene. Sequencing was performed on naive CD4+ T cells from PBMCs. The subset: CD45RA+ positively selected. The clonotype originates from a man younger than 35 in good health. Some clones in this sample may be carry-over from other donors' samples. The CDR3 DNA sequence: TGTGCCAGCAGCACTCAGGGACATTCCTACGAGCAGTACTTC. It yields the protein CASSTQGHSYEQYF.